The source of this T cell receptor beta chain is a study of regulatory T cells in long-lasting Graves disease. Study-level results: Those with persistent Graves' had less TCR diversity than newly diagnosed patients.

In the case of this clonotype: Its antigen remains unidentified.

Both iRepertoire HTBI primers and Arm-PCR of CDR3 regions were used to build the TCR beta libraries. Each CDR3 protein is one row after TCRdb ran MiXCR on the multiplex PCR reads. The profile shows 300,000 to 400,000 distinct CDR3 sequences, approximately 15% of them singletons. Indicated time point: newly diagnosed GD, antithyroid drugs for less than 3 months. The TCR library was made from RNA that had been extracted from PBMCs in TRIzol. American Thyroid Association guidelines were used to diagnose Graves' disease. The sample was also linked to a second study, of T cells in Graves' hyperthyroidism and ophthalmopathy.

The sample here was peripheral blood mononuclear cells (PBMCs), taken at new diagnosis, from a patient treated with antithyroid drugs. This receptor was identified in a man in his forties with Graves disease.

CDR3 sequence: CASSQTGGAATNEKLFF. In nucleotides, the CDR3 is TGTGCCAGCAGCCAAACAGGGGGAGCAGCAACTAATGAAAAACTGTTTTTT. The chain is built from TRBV7-2 and TRBJ1-4; TRBD1 matches 8 bases. This CDR3 has 17 residues. Germline CDR1 SGHTA, CDR2 FQGNSA. V lost 5 bases to trimming and J lost 0 bases; unmatched junction nucleotides: 8.